These T cell receptor beta chains were read from a single sample in a study of T cell repertoires in cytomegalovirus infection. Each CDR3 protein is one row after TCRdb ran MiXCR on the reads. This sample has 360,000 or so distinct CDR3 sequences, with nearly 35% found just once. Their antigens remain unidentified. Sample: cultured PBMCs, taken from culture after CMV antigen stimulation. These TCRs come from a human donor in good health (CMV status not recorded). Some clones in this sample may be carry-over from other donors' samples. The CDR3 runs from the conserved cysteine through the conserved F or W. D genes are given only for firm matches. Clone size appears in some rows only: once, few, many, or a class for an expanded clone.

v_gene,j_gene,abundance,d_gene,CDR3nt,CDR3aa
TRBV11-2,TRBJ2-7,.,TRBD1,TGTGCCAGCAGCTTAGATTCCAAGGGGGCGAACTACGAGCAGTACTTC,CASSLDSKGANYEQYF
TRBV7-9,TRBJ1-1,.,.,TGTGCCAGCAGCGCCCGGAGGTGGGAGACCCCGAACACTGAAGCTTTCTTT,CASSARRWETPNTEAFF
TRBV11-1,TRBJ2-2,.,TRBD2,TGTGCCAGCAGCTTAGCCCGCACTAGCGCGGGCGGGGAGCTGTTTTTT,CASSLARTSAGGELFF
TRBV4-3,TRBJ1-6,.,TRBD1,TGCGCCAGCAGCCAAGGGACGACAGGGGGGAATTCACCCCTCCACTTT,CASSQGTTGGNSPLHF
TRBV5-5,TRBJ1-5,few,.,TGTGCCAGCAGCTTGGATTTGATATTTCAGCCCCAGCATTTT,CASSLDLIFQPQHF
TRBV20-1,TRBJ2-1,.,.,TGCAGTGCAGGAGGGAACAATGAGCAGTTCTTC,CSAGGNNEQFF
TRBV7-6,TRBJ1-4,few,.,TGTGCCAGCAGTCCCACCGAGAGTCGTGAAAAACTGTTTTTT,CASSPTESREKLFF
TRBV6-5,TRBJ2-1,.,TRBD2,TGTGCCAGCAGTTACTCATACGGCGGGAGCATGAGCTCCTACAATGAGCAGTTCTTC,CASSYSYGGSMSSYNEQFF
TRBV4-3,TRBJ2-6,few,.,TGCGCCAGCAGCCAAGTCCCAGGGTTCTCTGGGGCCAACGTCCTGACTTTC,CASSQVPGFSGANVLTF
TRBV28,TRBJ1-5,.,.,TGTGCCAGCAGTATTGCAGGGTCAGGAAATCAGCCCCAGCATTTT,CASSIAGSGNQPQHF
TRBV7-2,TRBJ2-7,.,TRBD2,TGTGCCAGCAGCCGTGGGGGGGGAGCTCAAGGGGAGCAGTACTTC,CASSRGGGAQGEQYF
TRBV19,TRBJ1-1,few,.,TGTGCCAGTAGTATTGAGGGTCTGATGAACACTGAAGCTTTCTTT,CASSIEGLMNTEAFF
TRBV10-2,TRBJ1-5,.,.,TGCGCCAGCAGTAACAGGGCCGCGGGCAATCAGCCCCAGCATTTT,CASSNRAAGNQPQHF
TRBV7-6,TRBJ2-3,many,.,TGTGCCAGCAGCTTAGCGGAGCGAGATACGCAGTATTTT,CASSLAERDTQYF
TRBV30,TRBJ2-1,few,.,TGTGCCTGGAGTGTACTCGGGCAGGGGGAGCAGTTCTTC,CAWSVLGQGEQFF
TRBV24-1,TRBJ2-3,once,TRBD2,TGTGCCACCAGTGATCCGGGACTAGCGTCTCCAGATACGCAGTATTTT,CATSDPGLASPDTQYF
TRBV12-3/TRBV12-4,TRBJ1-1,.,.,TGTGCCAGCAGACTGGGGCCCATAGGGAGGGACACTGAAGCTTTCTTT,CASRLGPIGRDTEAFF
TRBV27,TRBJ2-7,.,.,TGTGCCAGCAGTCCCCCCTTGAGGGGAAGACCCTACGAGCAGTACTTC,CASSPPLRGRPYEQYF
TRBV29-1,TRBJ2-3,.,.,TGCAGCGTTACCGGGGGAAGGCCTTCTAGCACAGATACGCAGTATTTT,CSVTGGRPSSTDTQYF
TRBV5-1,TRBJ1-1,.,.,TGCGCCAGCAGTACCGGGACACAGAACACTGAAGCTTTCTTT,CASSTGTQNTEAFF
TRBV19,TRBJ2-7,few,TRBD1,TGTGCCAGTAGATCAGGACAGGGGGCCACCTACGAGCAGTACTTC,CASRSGQGATYEQYF
TRBV7-8,TRBJ2-3,few,TRBD1,TGTGCCAGCACCCCCATTGGTCGGGACAGGTCCACAGATACGCAGTATTTT,CASTPIGRDRSTDTQYF
TRBV12-3/TRBV12-4,TRBJ1-2,.,.,TGTGCCAGCAGTACCGGACCGAGAATCGTCTACACCTTC,CASSTGPRIVYTF
TRBV20-1,TRBJ1-6,.,.,TGCAGTGCTAGTGAATCTTTTGGGGATTCACCCCTCCACTTT,CSASESFGDSPLHF
TRBV4-1,TRBJ2-3,.,.,TGCGCCAGCAGCCAGGATACGCAGTATTTT,CASSQDTQYF
TRBV5-4,TRBJ2-1,.,TRBD1,TGTGCCAGCAGCAACGGACAGGGTGGCGAGCAGTTCTTC,CASSNGQGGEQFF
TRBV6-1,TRBJ1-6,few,.,TGTGCCAGCAGCTTGACACAAAGGGATTCACCCCTCCACTTT,CASSLTQRDSPLHF
TRBV28,TRBJ2-4,.,.,TGTGCCAGCAGTAGCCAGGGGGCCAAAAACATTCAGTACTTC,CASSSQGAKNIQYF
TRBV7-2,TRBJ1-4,few,.,TGTGCCAGCAGCCGAGACCCATCGGATGGTGAAAAACTGTTTTTT,CASSRDPSDGEKLFF
TRBV5-1,TRBJ1-2,.,TRBD1,TGCGCCAGCAGCCGGGACAGGGCGGGCTACACCTTC,CASSRDRAGYTF
TRBV19,TRBJ2-1,.,.,TGTGCCAGCCTCTCGCCGGGGTTCCGCAATGAGCAGTTCTTC,CASLSPGFRNEQFF
TRBV7-2,TRBJ2-1,few,.,TGTGCCAGCAGCTTAGCGAAAACCGGGAATGAGCAGTTCTTC,CASSLAKTGNEQFF
TRBV10-3,TRBJ1-6,.,.,TGTGCCATCAGCCGGGACAAAGGCCGTGGATCACCCCTCCACTTT,CAISRDKGRGSPLHF